A single sample gave rise to the 32 T cell receptor beta chains below, sequenced in a study of long-term antiretroviral therapy in people with HIV. Researchers ran immunoSEQ v3.0 at survey level. Only in-frame clones appear in the TCRdb table, and some are missing; sequencing was by immunoSEQ multiplex PCR. The sample yields about 36,000 clones, over 70% seen once. Here the sequenced sample was unsorted PBMCs, taken 0.6 years after starting antiretroviral therapy. The receptors were sampled from a man aged 18 to 30 with HIV.

V gene TRBV28 combines with J gene TRBJ2-3; maybe TRBD1 (5 bases). Germline assignment: CDR1 MDHEN and CDR2 SYDVKM. V was clipped by 2 bases and J by 8 bases, with 8 bases between them. The CDR3 spans 12 residues. The CDR3 DNA reads TGTGCCAGCAGTTTAAATAGGGGTACGCAGTATTTT. It is translated as CASSLNRGTQYF. Filled out from reference TRBV28 and TRBJ2-3, the complete variable domain reads DVKVTQSSRYLVKRTGEKVFLECVQDMDHENMFWYRQDPGLGLRLIYFSYDVKMKEKGDIPEGYSVSREKKERFSLILESASTNQTSMYLCASSLNRGTQYFGPGTRLTVL.

The V and J genes are TRBV5-4 and TRBJ2-5, with D perhaps matching TRBD2 (7 bases). The V gene lost 2 bases and the J gene lost 2 bases, with 13 bases spanning the gap. This CDR3 has 15 amino acids. The V gene's germline CDR1 is SGHNT and CDR2 YYREEE (reference sequence). CDR3 DNA: TGTGCCAGCAGCTTCCACGGGGGGCTTCAAGAGACCCAGTACTTC. Protein: CASSFHGGLQETQYF.

J is TRBJ2-7 and V is TRBV5-1, with 9 bases identical to TRBD2. J gave up 2 bases and V 4 bases, and 7 bases lay outside the gene matches. CDR1 and CDR2 from the germline V gene are SGHRS and YFSETQ. The length of the CDR3 is 15 residues. CDR3 region: CASSVTSGGTYEQYF. DNA of the CDR3: TGCGCCAGCAGCGTGACTAGCGGCGGGACCTACGAGCAGTACTTC.

The chain uses TRBV23-1 and TRBJ1-3; 7 bases fit TRBD1. TRBV23-1 is an open reading frame, and its role is uncertain. The V and J ends lost 0 bases and 3 bases, in that order; junction bases with no gene match: 5. The CDR3 consists of 16 residues. The CDR3 is CASSQSAGGNGNTIYF. As DNA, the CDR3 is TGCGCCAGCAGTCAATCGGCAGGGGGAAATGGAAACACCATATATTTT.

J is TRBJ2-1 and V is TRBV2; maybe TRBD2 (6 bases). The length of the CDR3 is 15 residues. From germline, CDR1 is SNHLY and CDR2 FYNNEI. V shed 8 bases and J shed 0 bases, with 14 bases lying between them. Here the CDR3 reads CASGIGLNSYNEQFF. Here the CDR3 DNA reads TGTGCCAGCGGGATCGGACTAAACTCCTACAATGAGCAGTTCTTC.

V gene TRBV9 combines with J gene TRBJ2-2; D may be TRBD1 (7 bases). Germline CDR1 is SGDLS and CDR2 is YYNGEE. CDR3 length equals 15 residues. V was cut by 4 bases and J by 1 base, with 11 bases left in between. The CDR3 protein is CASSQGGQNTGELFF. As DNA, the CDR3 is TGTGCCAGCAGCCAGGGGGGACAGAACACCGGGGAGCTGTTTTTT. Using reference TRBV9 and TRBJ2-2 for the parts outside the CDR3, the full variable domain is DSGVTQTPKHLITATGQRVTLRCSPRSGDLSVYWYQQSLDQGLQFLIQYYNGEERAKGNILERFSAQQFPDLHSELNLSSLELGDSALYFCASSQGGQNTGELFFGEGSRLTVL.

The chain is built from TRBV20-1 and TRBJ2-1; no firm D call. This CDR3 region has 11 residues. Germline assignment: CDR1 DFQATT and CDR2 SNEGSKA (reference sequence). Trimming stripped 1 base from V and 10 bases from J, with 8 bases between. CDR3: CSARVFGEQFF. CDR3 DNA: TGCAGTGCTAGAGTGTTTGGGGAGCAGTTCTTC.

The chain combines TRBV7-9 with TRBJ2-2, with TRBD1 matching 7 bases. Germline loops: CDR1 SEHNR, CDR2 FQNEAQ (reference sequence). The CDR3 is 17 amino acids. V shed 5 bases and J 1 base; nucleotides not matched to a gene: 10. Written as DNA, the CDR3 is TGTGCCAGCAGCGCCCAGCCGGGACAGAGGAACACCGGGGAGCTGTTTTTT. Encoded protein: CASSAQPGQRNTGELFF.

The chain combines TRBV14 with TRBJ1-2, with 9 bases identical to TRBD1. The CDR3 length is 15 residues. J gave up 3 bases and V 4 bases, and 6 bases lay outside the gene matches. CDR1 is SGHDN and CDR2 is FVKESK in the germline V gene. This CDR3 is CASSLSGQGDYGYTF. The CDR3 DNA sequence: TGTGCCAGCAGCCTATCGGGACAGGGAGACTATGGCTACACCTTC.

Concerning this clone: One end of the junction fails to match germline, which may point to a read error. The V and J genes are TRBV7-7 and TRBJ2-1; 7 bases map to TRBD1. CDR3 length equals 14 residues. Germline CDR1 is SSHAT and CDR2 is FNYEAQ (reference sequence). The CDR3 spells CASSFGRGTNEQFF. CDR3 coding DNA: TGTGCTAGCAGCTTTGGCAGGGGGACCAATGAGCAGTTCTTC. The full variable domain, with the rest looked up from reference TRBV7-7 and TRBJ2-1, is GAGVSQSPRYKVTKRGQDVTLRCDPISSHATLYWYQQALGQGPEFLTYFNYEAQPDKSGLPSDRFSAERPEGSISTLTIQRTEQRDSAMYRCASSFGRGTNEQFFGPGTRLTVL.

The chain joins TRBV5-4 to TRBJ1-1, with D hard to call. Looked up from germline, CDR1 is SGHNT and CDR2 is YYREEE (reference sequence). This CDR3 is built from 14 residues. V lost 0 bases to trimming and J lost 2 bases, with 8 bases between them. CDR3 residues: CASSLGAGNTEAFF. The CDR3 nucleotides read TGTGCCAGCAGCTTGGGCGCCGGAAACACTGAAGCTTTCTTT.

This sequence joins TRBV19 and TRBJ1-3, with D unclear. The CDR3 is 15 residues long. Trimming pared 5 bases from V and 1 base from J, leaving 12 bases between. CDR1 LNHDA and CDR2 SQIVND come from the germline V gene (reference sequence). In nucleotides, the CDR3 is TGTGCCAGTAGTGAGCTTGAAGGTTCTGGAAACACCATATATTTT. Its protein product is CASSELEGSGNTIYF.

The rearrangement links TRBV6-6 to TRBJ2-7, with 10 positions matching TRBD1. Looked up from germline, CDR1 is MNHNY and CDR2 is SVGAGI (reference sequence). V lost 5 bases and J lost 7; bases outside the gene matches: 8. This CDR3 spans 14 amino acids. The CDR3, as DNA: TGTGCCAGCAGTAAAGGGACAGGGGCAGGGGAGCAGTACTTC. Encoded protein: CASSKGTGAGEQYF.

The CDR3 protein is CASSSGTGTGELFF. The CDR3 nucleotides read TGTGCCAGCAGCTCTGGGACAGGAACCGGGGAGCTGTTTTTT. This chain links TRBV7-2 with TRBJ2-2; 8 bases match TRBD1. CDR1 is SGHTA, CDR2 FQGNSA, per germline. With V trimmed by 4 bases and J by 5 bases, 3 bases remained unmatched. This CDR3 comprises 14 residues.

This clone appeared a single time. This chain connects TRBV28 to TRBJ1-2; 7 bases map to TRBD1. V shed 4 bases and J 2 bases; nucleotides not matched to a gene: 7. Germline values: CDR1 MDHEN, CDR2 SYDVKM. CDR3 size: 15 residues. The CDR3 sequence is CASSSTGAPNYGYTF. The CDR3 DNA follows: TGTGCCAGCAGTTCCACAGGGGCGCCGAACTATGGCTACACCTTC.

This sequence joins TRBV19 and TRBJ1-2, with unresolved D. The germline CDR1 and CDR2 sequences are LNHDA and SQIVND (reference sequence). V lost 2 bases and J lost 5, with 6 bases in between. This CDR3 is built from 12 residues. This CDR3 reads CASSIKGYGYTF. As DNA, the CDR3 is TGTGCCAGTAGTATAAAGGGTTATGGCTACACCTTC.

The CDR3 DNA is TGTGCCAGCAGCCTTTTGACGGGGCCGGGCACCGGGGAGCTGTTTTTT. Its protein product is CASSLLTGPGTGELFF. The V and J genes are TRBV11-3 and TRBJ2-2, with D perhaps matching TRBD1 or TRBD2 (5 bases each). The germline V gene has CDR1 SGHNT and CDR2 YENEEA. Trimming took 5 bases from V and 4 from J, leaving 17 bases between them. The CDR3 length is 16 residues.

The genes are TRBV4-3 and TRBJ2-7, with D hard to call. CDR3 length: 16 residues. The germline V gene has CDR1 LGHNA and CDR2 YSLEER. Trimming took 0 bases from V and 0 from J, leaving 12 bases between them. CDR3 region: CASSQDISRSSYEQYF. The CDR3 DNA reads as TGCGCCAGCAGCCAAGATATTAGCCGGAGCTCCTACGAGCAGTACTTC.

There are a few counts of this clone. J is TRBJ2-7 and V is TRBV28, with D hard to call. Trimming took 4 bases from V and 4 from J, leaving 5 bases between them. CDR1 and CDR2 from the germline V gene are MDHEN and SYDVKM. This CDR3 contains 11 residues. The CDR3 bases are TGTGCCAGCAGTTCCGGGTACGAGCAGTACTTC. It is translated as CASSSGYEQYF. The entire variable domain, with the rest obtained from reference TRBV28 and TRBJ2-7, is as follows: DVKVTQSSRYLVKRTGEKVFLECVQDMDHENMFWYRQDPGLGLRLIYFSYDVKMKEKGDIPEGYSVSREKKERFSLILESASTNQTSMYLCASSSGYEQYFGPGTRLTVT.

About this clone: One end of the junction does not line up with germline, which may come from a read error. The gene calls are TRBV28 and TRBJ2-2; possibly TRBD2 for D (5 bases). Germline V CDR1 and CDR2: MDHEN, SYDVKM. The length of the CDR3 is 12 residues. CDR3: CAILRSTGKLFF. The CDR3 region has the DNA TGTGCCATACTAAGGTCTACCGGGAAGCTGTTTTTT.

The chain couples TRBV18 to TRBJ1-2; D perhaps matches TRBD1 (5 bases). Germline V gene lookup returns CDR1 KGHSH and CDR2 LQKENI. The CDR3 is made up of 14 amino acids. Trimming took 2 bases from V and 4 from J, leaving 11 bases between them. This CDR3 is CASSPDQGGYGYTF. The CDR3 coding sequence is TGTGCCAGCTCACCAGATCAGGGCGGCTATGGCTACACCTTC.

This clone was counted only a few times. The V gene is TRBV28, the J gene TRBJ2-1; 14 nucleotides match TRBD2. The junction had 6 bases not matched to a gene; V was cut back by 6 bases and J by 8 bases. The CDR3 length is 15 residues. Germline V CDR1 and CDR2: MDHEN, SYDVKM. The CDR3 region is CASRTGTSGSDEQFF. In nucleotides, the CDR3 is TGTGCCAGCAGGACCGGGACTAGCGGGAGTGATGAGCAGTTCTTC.

The chain uses TRBV27 and TRBJ2-1; perhaps TRBD2 as D (6 bases). The germline V and J ends were trimmed by 0 bases and 10 bases, with 10 bases remaining between them. The germline V gene encodes CDR1 MNHEY and CDR2 SMNVEV (reference sequence). The CDR3 is 13 amino acids. CDR3 sequence reads: CASSLSSRGEQFF. DNA of the CDR3: TGTGCCAGCAGTTTATCCTCTCGGGGGGAGCAGTTCTTC.

The chain has TRBV18 and TRBJ1-2, with a weak D call TRBD1 (6 bases). This CDR3 comprises 14 residues. CDR1 is KGHSH, CDR2 LQKENI, per germline. The V gene lost 3 bases and the J gene lost 6 bases, with 14 bases spanning the gap. This chain's CDR3 is CASSPGRGYDGYTF. Here the CDR3 DNA reads TGTGCCAGCTCACCGGGGAGGGGGTATGATGGCTACACCTTC.

This chain uses TRBV25-1 with TRBJ2-1; 7 bases map to TRBD2. The germline gives CDR1 MGHDK, CDR2 SYGVNS. V lost 4 bases and J lost 1; bases outside the gene matches: 7. The CDR3 covers 16 residues. CDR3 coding DNA: TGTGCCAGCAGTGGTTGGACTAGACAATCCTACAATGAGCAGTTCTTC. Amino acids: CASSGWTRQSYNEQFF.

J is TRBJ2-2 and V is TRBV28; D unresolved. Between the trimmed V and J ends, which lost 7 bases and 1 base, there was a span of 4 bases. The CDR3 contains 12 residues. Germline CDR1 is MDHEN and CDR2 is SYDVKM. The CDR3 protein is CASKENTGELFF. The CDR3 region has the DNA TGTGCCAGCAAAGAGAACACCGGGGAGCTGTTTTTT.

A note on this clone: The junction departs from germline at one end; a sequencing error may be responsible. The chain couples TRBV6-6 to TRBJ2-7; unclear D gene. The CDR3 totals 15 residues. Germline loops: CDR1 MNHNY, CDR2 SVGAGI (reference sequence). The CDR3 here is CASSYSAGSSYEQYF. The DNA for the CDR3 is TGTGCCAGCAGCTACTCGGCAGGTAGCTCCTACGAGCAGTACTTC.

The DNA of the CDR3 is TGTGCCAGCAGTCCGACTAGCGGGAGTTGGAATGAGCAGTTCTTC. Amino acids: CASSPTSGSWNEQFF. The chain combines TRBV6-4 with TRBJ2-1; 12 bases are a match to TRBD2. The CDR3 is 15 residues long. The germline V gene has CDR1 MRHNA and CDR2 SNTAGT. Germline trimming cut 5 bases from V and 7 bases from J; bases unmatched to any gene: 6.

The gene calls are TRBV29-1 and TRBJ1-1; possibly TRBD1 for D (5 bases). CDR1 SQVTM and CDR2 ANQGSEA come from the germline V gene. V was cut by 3 bases and J by 5 bases, with 10 bases left in between. This CDR3 spans 12 amino acids. CDR3 in amino acids: CSVDQGGTEAFF. The CDR3 nucleotides are TGCAGCGTTGATCAGGGTGGAACTGAAGCTTTCTTT. The full variable domain, its missing parts supplied by reference TRBV29-1 and TRBJ1-1, is SAVISQKPSRDICQRGTSLTIQCQVDSQVTMMFWYRQQPGQSLTLIATANQGSEATYESGFVIDKFPISRPNLTFSTLTVSNMSPEDSSIYLCSVDQGGTEAFFGQGTRLTVV.

This clone was seen a few times. This chain links TRBV7-6 with TRBJ2-7; tentatively, D is TRBD1 (6 bases). This CDR3 spans 13 amino acids. V was trimmed by 1 base and J by 3 bases, leaving 7 bases between them. The V gene's germline CDR1 is SGHVS and CDR2 FNYEAQ. The CDR3 region has the DNA TGTGCCAGCAGCTTAGGACAGGACTACGAGCAGTACTTC. Translating gives CASSLGQDYEQYF. The entire variable domain, with the rest obtained from reference TRBV7-6 and TRBJ2-7, is as follows: GAGVSQSPRYKVTKRGQDVALRCDPISGHVSLYWYRQALGQGPEFLTYFNYEAQQDKSGLPNDRFSAERPEGSISTLTIQRTEQRDSAMYRCASSLGQDYEQYFGPGTRLTVT.

This chain uses TRBV11-3 with TRBJ2-7, with D maybe TRBD1 (5 bases). Per germline, CDR1 SGHNT and CDR2 YENEEA. V was shortened by 6 bases and J by 2 bases, with 11 bases between the two germline ends. The CDR3 runs 13 residues. CDR3 sequence reads: CASSFDSTYEQYF. CDR3 coding DNA: TGTGCCAGCAGTTTCGACAGCACCTACGAGCAGTACTTC.

The chain couples TRBV6-1 to TRBJ2-7, with TRBD1 matching 9 bases. Looked up from germline, CDR1 is MNHNS and CDR2 is SASEGT. V was pared by 6 bases and J by 0 bases, with 3 bases of the junction left unmatched. This CDR3 spans 14 amino acids. CDR3 nucleotide sequence: TGTGCCAGCAGCGGGACAGGGACCTCCTACGAGCAGTACTTC. It encodes CASSGTGTSYEQYF.